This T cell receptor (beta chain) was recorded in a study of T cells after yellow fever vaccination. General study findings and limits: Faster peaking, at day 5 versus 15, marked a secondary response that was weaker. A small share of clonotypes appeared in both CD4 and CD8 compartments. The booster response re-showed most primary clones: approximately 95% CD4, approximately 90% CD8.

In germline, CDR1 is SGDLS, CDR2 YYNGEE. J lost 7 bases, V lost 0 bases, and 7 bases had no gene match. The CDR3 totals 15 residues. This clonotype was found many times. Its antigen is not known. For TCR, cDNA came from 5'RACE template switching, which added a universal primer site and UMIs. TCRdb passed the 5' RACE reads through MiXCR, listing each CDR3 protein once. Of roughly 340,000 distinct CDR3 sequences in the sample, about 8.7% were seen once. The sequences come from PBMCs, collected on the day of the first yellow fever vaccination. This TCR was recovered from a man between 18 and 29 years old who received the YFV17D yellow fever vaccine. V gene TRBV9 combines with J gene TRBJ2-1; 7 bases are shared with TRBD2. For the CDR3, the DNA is TGTGCCAGCAGCGTAGAGACTAGCCTTACGAATGAGCAGTTCTTC. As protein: CASSVETSLTNEQFF.